Listed here are 3 T cell receptor beta chains from one sample, sequenced in a study of blood T cell repertoires in COVID-19. Produced via immunoSEQ multiplex PCR; TCRdb's table is partial and in-frame only. The table records 100,000 to 120,000 clones, 81% of them present only once. The specimen sequenced was peripheral blood. The receptors come from an elderly man with acute or convalescent COVID-19.

The V and J genes are TRBV11-2 and TRBJ1-5; D ambiguous. V was trimmed by 1 base and J by 7 bases, leaving 8 bases between them. Looked up from germline, CDR1 is SGHAT and CDR2 is FQNNGV. The CDR3 totals 13 residues. CDR3 bases: TGTGCCAGCAGCTTAGGAGGCAGACAGCCCCAGCATTTT. This sequence encodes CASSLGGRQPQHF.

The J gene is TRBJ2-2, the V gene TRBV19, with a possible D match to TRBD2 (6 bases). Trimming left V 4 bases short and J 4 bases short, with 10 bases between. The CDR3 is 14 residues long. Germline CDR1 and CDR2: LNHDA and SQIVND (reference sequence). Here the CDR3 reads CASSTGLPTGELFF. The DNA for the CDR3 is TGTGCCAGTAGTACGGGACTTCCCACCGGGGAGCTGTTTTTT.

The CDR3 spells CATRGSSYNEQFF. The DNA for the CDR3 is TGTGCCACCAGGGGCAGCTCCTACAATGAGCAGTTCTTC. The V and J genes are TRBV24-1 and TRBJ2-1; D unresolved. CDR1 KGHDR and CDR2 SFDVKD come from the germline V gene. The CDR3 length is 13 residues. Trimming stripped 7 bases from V and 0 bases from J, with 6 bases between.